Here is one T cell receptor beta chain with its context. The target antigen is unknown. These data are taken from a study of cytomegalovirus exposure and HLA in healthy donors. It was with 60 Vbeta and 13 Jbeta primers that the PCR ran. Sequencing was performed with immunoSEQ multiplex PCR; in TCRdb, only in-frame clones are kept and a portion is missing. Among 130,000 to 150,000 clones listed, under 70% were seen once. V gave up 3 bases and J gave up 0 bases; unmatched junction bases: 10. This CDR3 is 18 amino acids long. The germline gives CDR1 SGHKS, CDR2 YYEKEE (reference sequence). General study points: Published work reported that the classifier diagnosed cytomegalovirus status with high specificity and sensitivity. It was confirmed in vitro that a few of the CMV-associated chains were specific for CMV antigens.

The V call is TRBV5-5, the J call TRBJ2-5; 11 bases are a match to TRBD2. Material for sequencing was PBMCs. The clonotype comes from a woman younger than 45 in good health and CMV-seropositive. The CDR3 DNA reads TGTGCCAGCAGCTGGGCCGTAGGGACTAGCGGATACCAAGAGACCCAGTACTTC. It encodes CASSWAVGTSGYQETQYF.